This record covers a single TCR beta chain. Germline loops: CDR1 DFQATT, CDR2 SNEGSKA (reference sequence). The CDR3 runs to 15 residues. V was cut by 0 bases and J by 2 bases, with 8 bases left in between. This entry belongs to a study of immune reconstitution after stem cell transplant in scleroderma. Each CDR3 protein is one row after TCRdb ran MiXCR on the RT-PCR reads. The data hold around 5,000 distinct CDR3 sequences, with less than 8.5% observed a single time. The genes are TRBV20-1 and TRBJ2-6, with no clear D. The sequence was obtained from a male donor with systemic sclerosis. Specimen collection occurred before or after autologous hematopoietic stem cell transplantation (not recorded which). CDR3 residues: CSARDRRTGANVLTF. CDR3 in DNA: TGCAGTGCTAGAGACCGACGGACTGGGGCCAACGTCCTGACTTTC.